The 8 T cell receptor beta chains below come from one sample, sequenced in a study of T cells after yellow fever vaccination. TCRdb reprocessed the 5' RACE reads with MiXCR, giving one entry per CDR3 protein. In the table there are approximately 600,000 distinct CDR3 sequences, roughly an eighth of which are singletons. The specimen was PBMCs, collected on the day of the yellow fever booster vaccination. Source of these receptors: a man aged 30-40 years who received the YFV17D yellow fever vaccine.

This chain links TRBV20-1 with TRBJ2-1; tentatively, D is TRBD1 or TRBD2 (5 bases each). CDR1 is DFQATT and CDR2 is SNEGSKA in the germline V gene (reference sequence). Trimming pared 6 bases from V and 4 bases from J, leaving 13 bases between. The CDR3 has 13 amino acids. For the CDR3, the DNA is TGCAGTGCGCCCAATGGGGGATACAATGAGCAGTTCTTC. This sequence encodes CSAPNGGYNEQFF.

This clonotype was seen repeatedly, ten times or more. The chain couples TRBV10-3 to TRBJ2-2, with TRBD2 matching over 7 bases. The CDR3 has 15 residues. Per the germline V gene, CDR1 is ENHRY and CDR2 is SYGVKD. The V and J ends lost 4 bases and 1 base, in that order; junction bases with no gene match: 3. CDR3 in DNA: TGTGCCATCAGTGGCCTAGCGGAGAACACCGGGGAGCTGTTTTTT. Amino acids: CAISGLAENTGELFF.

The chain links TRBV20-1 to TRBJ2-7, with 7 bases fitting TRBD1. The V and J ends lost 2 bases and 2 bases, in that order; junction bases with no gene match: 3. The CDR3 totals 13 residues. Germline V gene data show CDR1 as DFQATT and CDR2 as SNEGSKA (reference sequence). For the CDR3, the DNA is TGCAGTGCTAGAAGACAGGGACCCTACGAGCAGTACTTC. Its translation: CSARRQGPYEQYF.

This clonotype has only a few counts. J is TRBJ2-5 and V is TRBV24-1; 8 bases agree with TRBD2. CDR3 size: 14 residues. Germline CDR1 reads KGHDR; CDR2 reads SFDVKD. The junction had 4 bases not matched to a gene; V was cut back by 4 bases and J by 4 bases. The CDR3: CATSEAGGGETQYF. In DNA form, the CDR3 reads TGTGCCACCAGTGAGGCGGGAGGTGGAGAGACCCAGTACTTC.

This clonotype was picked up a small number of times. The CDR3 nucleotides are TGTGCCAGCAGCTTGAAAGTTCAGCTAGCGGGAGATCAAGAGCAGTTCTTC. Encoded protein: CASSLKVQLAGDQEQFF. The chain combines TRBV5-5 with TRBJ2-1, with TRBD2 matching 10 bases. Trimming cost V 1 base and J 10 bases; bases outside gene matches: 14. This CDR3 has 17 residues. From germline, CDR1 is SGHKS and CDR2 YYEKEE (reference sequence).

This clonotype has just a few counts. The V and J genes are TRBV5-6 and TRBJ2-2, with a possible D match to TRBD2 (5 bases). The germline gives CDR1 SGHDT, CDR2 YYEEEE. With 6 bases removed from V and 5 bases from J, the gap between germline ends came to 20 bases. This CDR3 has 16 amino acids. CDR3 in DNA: TGTGCCAGCACCTCCGGTCCGGGAAGTTGGACCGGGGAGCTGTTTTTT. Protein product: CASTSGPGSWTGELFF. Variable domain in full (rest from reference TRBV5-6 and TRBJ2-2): DAGVTQSPTHLIKTRGQQVTLRCSPKSGHDTVSWYQQALGQGPQFIFQYYEEEERQRGNFPDRFSGHQFPNYSSELNVNALLLGDSALYLCASTSGPGSWTGELFFGEGSRLTVL.

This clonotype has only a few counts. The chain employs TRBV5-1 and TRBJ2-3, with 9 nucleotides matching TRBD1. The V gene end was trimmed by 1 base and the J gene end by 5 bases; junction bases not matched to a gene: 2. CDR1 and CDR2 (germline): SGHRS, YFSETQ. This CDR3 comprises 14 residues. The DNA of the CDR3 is TGCGCCAGCAGCTTGACAGGGGGCGGAGATACGCAGTATTTT. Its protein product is CASSLTGGGDTQYF. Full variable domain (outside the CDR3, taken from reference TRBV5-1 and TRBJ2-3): KAGVTQTPRYLIKTRGQQVTLSCSPISGHRSVSWYQQTPGQGLQFLFEYFSETQRNKGNFPGRFSGRQFSNSRSEMNVSTLELGDSALYLCASSLTGGGDTQYFGPGTRLTVL.

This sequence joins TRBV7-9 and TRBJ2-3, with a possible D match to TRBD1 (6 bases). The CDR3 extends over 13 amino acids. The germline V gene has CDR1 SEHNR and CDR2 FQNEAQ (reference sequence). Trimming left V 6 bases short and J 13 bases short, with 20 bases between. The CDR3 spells CASRPRRDTGKYF. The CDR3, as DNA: TGTGCCAGCAGGCCTCGTCGGGACACAGGGAAGTATTTT. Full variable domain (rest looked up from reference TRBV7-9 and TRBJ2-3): DTGVSQNPRHKITKRGQNVTFRCDPISEHNRLYWYRQTLGQGPEFLTYFQNEAQLEKSRLLSDRFSAERPKGSFSTLEIQRTEQGDSAMYLCASRPRRDTGKYFGPGTRLTVL.